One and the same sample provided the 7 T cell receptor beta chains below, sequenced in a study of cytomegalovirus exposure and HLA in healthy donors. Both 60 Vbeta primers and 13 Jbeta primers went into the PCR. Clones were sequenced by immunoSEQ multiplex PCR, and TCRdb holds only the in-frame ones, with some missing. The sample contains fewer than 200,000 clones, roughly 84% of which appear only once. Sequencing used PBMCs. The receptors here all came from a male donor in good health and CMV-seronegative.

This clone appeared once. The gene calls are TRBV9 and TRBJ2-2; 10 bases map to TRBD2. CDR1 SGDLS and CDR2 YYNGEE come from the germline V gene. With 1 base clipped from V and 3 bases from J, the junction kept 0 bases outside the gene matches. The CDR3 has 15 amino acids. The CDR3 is CASSVLAGDTGELFF. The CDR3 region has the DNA TGTGCCAGCAGCGTACTAGCGGGAGACACCGGGGAGCTGTTTTTT.

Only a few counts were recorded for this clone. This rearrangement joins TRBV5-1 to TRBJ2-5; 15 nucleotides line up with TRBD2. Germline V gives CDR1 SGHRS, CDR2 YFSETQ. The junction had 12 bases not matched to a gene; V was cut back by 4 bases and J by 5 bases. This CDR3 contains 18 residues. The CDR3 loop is CASSGGTSGRRYGETQYF. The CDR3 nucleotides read TGCGCCAGCAGCGGCGGGACTAGCGGGAGGCGGTATGGGGAGACCCAGTACTTC.

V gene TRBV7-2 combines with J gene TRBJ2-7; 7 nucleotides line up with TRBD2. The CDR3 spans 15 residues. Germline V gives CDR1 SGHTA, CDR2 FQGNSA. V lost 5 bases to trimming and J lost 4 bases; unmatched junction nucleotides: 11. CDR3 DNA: TGTGCCAGCAGCCCGTCGGGGGGTCGCTATTACGAGCAGTACTTC. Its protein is CASSPSGGRYYEQYF.

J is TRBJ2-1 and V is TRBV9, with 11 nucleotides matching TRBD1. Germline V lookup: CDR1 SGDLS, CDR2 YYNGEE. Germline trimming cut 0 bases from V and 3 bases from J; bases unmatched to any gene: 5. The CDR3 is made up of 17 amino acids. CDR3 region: CASSVDSGTGGYNEQFF. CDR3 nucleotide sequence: TGTGCCAGCAGCGTAGATTCGGGGACAGGGGGCTACAATGAGCAGTTCTTC. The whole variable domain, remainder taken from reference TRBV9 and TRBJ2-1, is DSGVTQTPKHLITATGQRVTLRCSPRSGDLSVYWYQQSLDQGLQFLIQYYNGEERAKGNILERFSAQQFPDLHSELNLSSLELGDSALYFCASSVDSGTGGYNEQFFGPGTRLTVL.

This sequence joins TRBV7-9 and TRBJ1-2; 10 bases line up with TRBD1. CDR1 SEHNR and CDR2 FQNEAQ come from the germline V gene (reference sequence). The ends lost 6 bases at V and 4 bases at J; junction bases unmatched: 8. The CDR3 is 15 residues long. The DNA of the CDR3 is TGTGCCAGCAGTTCCGGGACAGGGGAAATCTATGGCTACACCTTC. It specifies CASSSGTGEIYGYTF.

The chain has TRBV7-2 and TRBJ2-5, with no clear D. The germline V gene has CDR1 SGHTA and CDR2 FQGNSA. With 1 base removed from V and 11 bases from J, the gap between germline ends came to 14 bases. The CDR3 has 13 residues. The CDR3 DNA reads TGTGCCAGCAGCTTAGGTTCCTACACAGAGCAGTACTTC. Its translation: CASSLGSYTEQYF.

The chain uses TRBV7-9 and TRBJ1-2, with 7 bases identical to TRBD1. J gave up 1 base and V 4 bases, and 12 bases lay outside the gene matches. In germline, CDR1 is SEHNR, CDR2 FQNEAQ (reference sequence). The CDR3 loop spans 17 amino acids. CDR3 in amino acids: CASSSGGGTELNYGYTF. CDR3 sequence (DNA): TGTGCCAGCAGCTCTGGCGGGGGGACAGAACTTAACTATGGCTACACCTTC.